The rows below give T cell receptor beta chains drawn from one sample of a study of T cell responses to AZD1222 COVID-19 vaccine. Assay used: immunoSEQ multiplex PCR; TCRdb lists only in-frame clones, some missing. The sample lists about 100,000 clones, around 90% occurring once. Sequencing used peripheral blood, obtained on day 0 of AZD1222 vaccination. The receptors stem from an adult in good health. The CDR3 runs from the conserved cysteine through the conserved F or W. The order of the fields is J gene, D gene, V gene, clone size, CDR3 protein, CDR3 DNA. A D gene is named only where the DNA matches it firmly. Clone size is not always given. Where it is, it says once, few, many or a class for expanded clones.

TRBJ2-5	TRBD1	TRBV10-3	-	CATVQGQGRGKGGETQYF	TGTGCCACCGTGCAGGGACAGGGCCGCGGGAAAGGGGGAGAGACCCAGTACTTC
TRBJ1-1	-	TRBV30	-	CAWKIYTEAFF	TGTGCCTGGAAGATATACACTGAAGCTTTCTTT
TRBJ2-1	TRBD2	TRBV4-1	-	CASSRAPGLAGEGQFF	TGCGCCAGCAGCCGAGCACCGGGACTAGCGGGGGAGGGGCAGTTCTTC
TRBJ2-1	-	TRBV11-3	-	CASSLGGPGPYNEQFF	TGTGCCAGCAGCTTAGGGGGACCGGGCCCCTACAATGAGCAGTTCTTC
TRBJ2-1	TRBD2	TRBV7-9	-	CASSLGGRRTRNEQFF	TGTGCCAGCAGCTTAGGTGGACGGAGGACTAGGAATGAGCAGTTCTTC
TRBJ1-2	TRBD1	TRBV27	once	CASSSGTYRGAHYGYTF	TGTGCCAGCAGTTCGGGAACCTACAGGGGGGCACACTATGGCTACACCTTC
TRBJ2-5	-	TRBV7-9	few	CASSLGVGGRRQETQYF	TGTGCCAGCAGCTTAGGAGTAGGGGGAAGAAGGCAAGAGACCCAGTACTTC
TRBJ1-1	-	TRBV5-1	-	CASSLRRNTEAFF	TGCGCCAGCAGCTTGCGGAGGAACACTGAAGCTTTCTTT
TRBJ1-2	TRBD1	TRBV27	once	CASSRSDRDYGYTF	TGTGCCAGCAGCCGATCCGACAGGGACTATGGCTACACCTTC
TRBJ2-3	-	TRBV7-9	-	CASSPTLAADTQYF	TGTGCCAGCAGCCCAACCCTAGCCGCAGATACGCAGTATTTT
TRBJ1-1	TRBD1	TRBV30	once	CAWRSGGSAEAFF	TGTGCCTGGAGATCAGGGGGCAGTGCTGAAGCTTTCTTT
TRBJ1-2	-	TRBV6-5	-	CASSYAGSYGYTF	TGTGCCAGCAGTTACGCAGGATCCTATGGCTACACCTTC
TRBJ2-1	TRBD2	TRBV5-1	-	CASSLGSGRAPEQFF	TGCGCCAGCAGCTTGGGAAGCGGGAGGGCCCCTGAGCAGTTCTTC
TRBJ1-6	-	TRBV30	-	CAWIRNRGATGSPLHF	TGTGCCTGGATTAGGAATAGGGGGGCGACTGGCTCACCCCTCCACTTT
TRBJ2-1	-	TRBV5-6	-	CASSLVRRYNEQFF	TGTGCCAGCAGCTTGGTTCGGAGATACAATGAGCAGTTCTTC
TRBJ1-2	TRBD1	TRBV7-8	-	CASSSERTGVGYTF	TGTGCCAGCAGCTCTGAGAGGACAGGGGTTGGCTACACCTTC
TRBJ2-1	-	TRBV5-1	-	CASSLAASLYNEQFF	TGCGCCAGCAGCTTGGCGGCTAGCCTATACAATGAGCAGTTCTTC
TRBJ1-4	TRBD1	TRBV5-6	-	CASSLDRGFEKLFF	TGTGCCAGCAGCCTGGACAGGGGGTTCGAAAAACTGTTTTTT
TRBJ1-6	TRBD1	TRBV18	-	CASSRDRGPNSPLHF	TGTGCCAGCTCACGAGACAGGGGGCCGAACTCACCCCTCCACTTT
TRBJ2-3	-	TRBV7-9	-	CASSLAGLTDTQYF	TGTGCCAGCAGCTTAGCGGGGCTCACAGATACGCAGTATTTT
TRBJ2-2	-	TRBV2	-	CASSEATGELFF	TGTGCCAGCAGTGAGGCCACCGGGGAGCTGTTTTTT
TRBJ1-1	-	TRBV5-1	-	CASSYLNTEAFF	TGCGCCAGCAGCTACTTGAACACTGAAGCTTTCTTT
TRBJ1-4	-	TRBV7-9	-	CASTLQGGNEKLFF	TGTGCCAGCACCCTACAGGGAGGTAATGAAAAACTGTTTTTT
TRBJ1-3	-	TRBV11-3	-	CASGHGNTIYF	TGTGCCAGCGGCCATGGAAACACCATATATTTT
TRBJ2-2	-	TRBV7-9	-	CASSLTGQGTVFF	TGTGCCAGCAGCTTAACGGGCCAGGGGACGGTGTTTTTT
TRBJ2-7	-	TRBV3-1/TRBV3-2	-	CASSQGPAGYSYEQYF	TGTGCCAGCAGCCAAGGCCCGGCAGGGTACTCCTACGAGCAGTACTTC
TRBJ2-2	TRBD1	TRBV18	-	CASSPQGAGELFF	TGTGCCAGCTCACCTCAGGGGGCCGGGGAGCTGTTTTTT
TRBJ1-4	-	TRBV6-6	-	CASSYSGGTNEKLFF	TGTGCCAGCAGTTACTCGGGGGGAACTAATGAAAAACTGTTTTTT
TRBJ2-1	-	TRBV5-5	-	CASSPTSPGFNNEQFF	TGTGCCAGCAGCCCAACAAGCCCTGGATTCAACAATGAGCAGTTCTTC
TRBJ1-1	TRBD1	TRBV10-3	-	CAIRDRVDTEAFF	TGTGCCATCAGGGACAGGGTTGACACTGAAGCTTTCTTT
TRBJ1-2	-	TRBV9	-	CASSVGASRGYGYTF	TGTGCCAGCAGCGTAGGTGCGTCCCGGGGCTATGGCTACACCTTC
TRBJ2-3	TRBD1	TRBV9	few	CASSVAGQGTLDTQYF	TGTGCCAGCAGCGTAGCCGGACAGGGAACGTTGGATACGCAGTATTTT
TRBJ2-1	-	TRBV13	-	CASSPAHDNEQFF	TGTGCCAGCAGCCCGGCCCACGACAATGAGCAGTTCTTC
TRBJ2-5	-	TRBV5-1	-	CASNPGTGQETQYF	TGCGCCAGCAACCCAGGGACTGGCCAAGAGACCCAGTACTTC
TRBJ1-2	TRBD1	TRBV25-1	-	CASRGTGEDYGYTF	TGTGCCAGCAGAGGGACAGGGGAGGACTATGGCTACACCTTC
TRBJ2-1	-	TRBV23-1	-	CASSQSRARNEQFF	TGCGCCAGCAGTCAATCTCGAGCCCGGAATGAGCAGTTCTTC
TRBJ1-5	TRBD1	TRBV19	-	CASSAFSGQGERPQHF	TGTGCCAGTAGTGCATTCTCGGGACAGGGTGAGCGGCCCCAGCATTTT
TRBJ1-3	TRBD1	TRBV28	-	CASFTGTEPSGNTIYF	TGTGCCAGCTTTACGGGGACAGAACCGTCTGGAAACACCATATATTTT
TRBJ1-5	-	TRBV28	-	CASRPKNQPQHF	TGTGCCAGCAGGCCCAAGAATCAGCCCCAGCATTTT